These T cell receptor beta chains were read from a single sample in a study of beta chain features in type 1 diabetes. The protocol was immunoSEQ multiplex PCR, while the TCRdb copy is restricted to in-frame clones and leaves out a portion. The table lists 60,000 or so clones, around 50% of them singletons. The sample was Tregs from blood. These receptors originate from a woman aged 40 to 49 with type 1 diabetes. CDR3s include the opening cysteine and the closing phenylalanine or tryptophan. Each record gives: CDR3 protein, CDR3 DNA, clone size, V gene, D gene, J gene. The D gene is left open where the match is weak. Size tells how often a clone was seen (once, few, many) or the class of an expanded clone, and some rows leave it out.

CDR3: CASSLQGLGASEQYF
DNA: TGTGCCAGCAGCTTACAGGGCCTGGGGGCCTCCGAGCAGTACTTC
size: few
V: TRBV11-2
D: -
J: TRBJ2-7

CDR3: CASSSSLGSGRLANYEQYF
DNA: TGTGCCAGCTCTTCCTCGTTGGGATCCGGCAGACTAGCGAACTACGAGCAGTACTTC
size: few
V: TRBV2
D: TRBD2
J: TRBJ2-7

CDR3: CASSPIDSFYNEQFF
DNA: TGTGCCAGTAGCCCCATCGACAGCTTCTACAATGAGCAGTTCTTC
size: -
V: TRBV19
D: -
J: TRBJ2-1

CDR3: CASSFQNSPLHF
DNA: TGTGCCAGCAGCTTTCAGAATTCACCCCTCCACTTT
size: -
V: TRBV27
D: -
J: TRBJ1-6

CDR3: CASSGQAGYNEQFF
DNA: TGTGCCAGCAGTGGTCAGGCGGGATACAATGAGCAGTTCTTC
size: few
V: TRBV2
D: -
J: TRBJ2-1

CDR3: CASSLPGQGTEYTF
DNA: TGTGCCAGCAGCCTCCCGGGACAGGGAACCGAATACACCTTC
size: -
V: TRBV7-2
D: TRBD1
J: TRBJ1-2

CDR3: CASSLDATQETQYF
DNA: TGCGCCAGCAGCTTGGATGCGACTCAAGAGACCCAGTACTTC
size: few
V: TRBV5-1
D: -
J: TRBJ2-5

CDR3: CSVELGAGGFYEQYF
DNA: TGCAGCGTTGAACTGGGAGCGGGGGGATTCTACGAGCAGTACTTC
size: -
V: TRBV29-1
D: TRBD2
J: TRBJ2-7

CDR3: CASSLGQTEAFF
DNA: TGTGCCAGCAGCCTTGGACAGACTGAAGCTTTCTTT
size: -
V: TRBV6-1
D: -
J: TRBJ1-1

CDR3: CASSWDRDYGYTF
DNA: TGTGCCAGTAGTTGGGACAGGGACTATGGCTACACCTTC
size: few
V: TRBV19
D: TRBD1
J: TRBJ1-2

CDR3: CASSPTIGANYGYTF
DNA: TGTGCCAGCTCACCTACAATCGGGGCTAACTATGGCTACACCTTC
size: -
V: TRBV18
D: -
J: TRBJ1-2

CDR3: CASSLGQGAPNTGELFF
DNA: TGTGCCAGCAGTTTAGGTCAAGGAGCTCCAAACACCGGGGAGCTGTTTTTT
size: few
V: TRBV28
D: -
J: TRBJ2-2

CDR3: CASSSGSRGNTEAFF
DNA: TGTGCCAGCAGTAGCGGGAGCCGAGGGAATACTGAAGCTTTCTTT
size: few
V: TRBV28
D: -
J: TRBJ1-1

CDR3: CASSPSPGGPYEQYF
DNA: TGTGCCAGCAGCCCGTCCCCGGGGGGGCCCTACGAGCAGTACTTC
size: -
V: TRBV11-2
D: TRBD2
J: TRBJ2-7

CDR3: CASSSTASRTEAFF
DNA: TGTGCCAGCAGTTCGACAGCCTCAAGGACTGAAGCTTTCTTT
size: -
V: TRBV28
D: -
J: TRBJ1-1

CDR3: CASSSGYAKNIQYF
DNA: TGTGCCAGCAGCTCAGGGTATGCCAAAAACATTCAGTACTTC
size: few
V: TRBV7-9
D: -
J: TRBJ2-4

CDR3: CSVLRDTNSYEQYF
DNA: TGCAGCGTTCTTAGGGACACCAACTCCTACGAGCAGTACTTC
size: few
V: TRBV29-1
D: -
J: TRBJ2-7

CDR3: CASSLRLANEQYF
DNA: TGTGCCAGTAGTCTGCGACTAGCGAACGAGCAGTACTTC
size: -
V: TRBV19
D: TRBD2
J: TRBJ2-7

CDR3: CASSGTFQGAEQFF
DNA: TGCGCCAGCAGCGGGACCTTCCAGGGGGCTGAGCAGTTCTTC
size: -
V: TRBV5-1
D: TRBD1
J: TRBJ2-1

CDR3: CASSRQAEDGPAGEQFF
DNA: TGTGCCAGCTCACGCCAGGCGGAAGACGGCCCAGCGGGTGAGCAGTTCTTC
size: -
V: TRBV18
D: -
J: TRBJ2-1

CDR3: CASGRQGVNTEAFF
DNA: TGTGCCAGCGGACGACAGGGAGTGAACACTGAAGCTTTCTTT
size: -
V: TRBV2
D: TRBD1
J: TRBJ1-1

CDR3: CASSLVAMNTEAFF
DNA: TGCGCCAGCAGTCTCGTGGCCATGAACACTGAAGCTTTCTTT
size: few
V: TRBV4-3
D: -
J: TRBJ1-1

CDR3: CASSFLGTAHEQYF
DNA: TGTGCCAGCAGCTTCCTAGGGACAGCCCACGAGCAGTACTTC
size: few
V: TRBV7-9
D: TRBD1
J: TRBJ2-7

CDR3: CASSPPGRLSGNTIYF
DNA: TGTGCCAGCAGTCCCCCGGGTCGGCTCTCTGGAAACACCATATATTTT
size: -
V: TRBV28
D: -
J: TRBJ1-3

CDR3: CASRVGNEAFF
DNA: TGCGCCTCCCGGGTAGGCAATGAAGCTTTCTTT
size: -
V: TRBV5-1
D: -
J: TRBJ1-1

CDR3: CASSYSRVGETQYF
DNA: TGTGCCAGCAGTTACTCGAGAGTCGGAGAGACCCAGTACTTC
size: -
V: TRBV6-6
D: -
J: TRBJ2-5

CDR3: CASSPPGDRLTSYTF
DNA: TGTGCCAGCTCACCACCGGGGGACAGGCTTACGAGCTACACCTTC
size: -
V: TRBV18
D: TRBD1
J: TRBJ1-2

CDR3: CASSLADSTGNYGYTF
DNA: TGCGCCAGCAGCTTGGCGGACTCCACCGGGAACTATGGCTACACCTTC
size: -
V: TRBV5-1
D: -
J: TRBJ1-2

CDR3: CATSPRGSRDAMRLFF
DNA: TGTGCCACCAGCCCCCGAGGGTCGCGGGACGCCATGCGACTGTTTTTT
size: -
V: TRBV15
D: -
J: TRBJ1-4

CDR3: CASSLDQRGSSYNEQFF
DNA: TGTGCCAGCAGCTTAGACCAGCGGGGGAGCTCCTACAATGAGCAGTTCTTC
size: -
V: TRBV11-2
D: TRBD2
J: TRBJ2-1

CDR3: CASSLDVGANYGYTF
DNA: TGTGCCAGCAGCTTAGATGTAGGGGCTAACTATGGCTACACCTTC
size: -
V: TRBV7-2
D: -
J: TRBJ1-2

CDR3: CASRNYGESSTGELFF
DNA: TGTGCCAGCAGAAATTACGGAGAGTCGAGTACCGGGGAGCTGTTTTTT
size: -
V: TRBV5-6
D: -
J: TRBJ2-2

CDR3: CASSLRTGGTGGETQYF
DNA: TGTGCCAGCAGCCTACGGACAGGGGGGACCGGGGGAGAGACCCAGTACTTC
size: -
V: TRBV11-3
D: TRBD1
J: TRBJ2-5

CDR3: CASSTLAGGPDTQYF
DNA: TGTGCCAGCAGTACCCTAGCGGGAGGGCCAGATACGCAGTATTTT
size: -
V: TRBV28
D: TRBD2
J: TRBJ2-3

CDR3: CASSRGSFNSPLHF
DNA: TGTGCCAGCAGCAGAGGGTCCTTTAATTCACCCCTCCACTTT
size: -
V: TRBV6-1
D: -
J: TRBJ1-6

CDR3: CASSSPGQGSAEAFF
DNA: TGTGCCAGCAGTTCTCCGGGACAGGGTTCCGCTGAAGCTTTCTTT
size: few
V: TRBV6-1
D: TRBD1
J: TRBJ1-1

CDR3: CASSVSGGLSYNEQFF
DNA: TGTGCCAGCAGTGTTAGCGGGGGCTTATCCTACAATGAGCAGTTCTTC
size: -
V: TRBV28
D: TRBD2
J: TRBJ2-1

CDR3: CASSVTSAANTGELFF
DNA: TGTGCCAGCAGCGTAACTAGCGCCGCGAACACCGGGGAGCTGTTTTTT
size: -
V: TRBV7-2
D: TRBD2
J: TRBJ2-2

CDR3: CAISVTSGGSLGEQFF
DNA: TGTGCCATCAGTGTAACTAGCGGGGGGTCCCTCGGTGAGCAGTTCTTC
size: -
V: TRBV10-3
D: TRBD2
J: TRBJ2-1

CDR3: CASSSPLGGQETQYF
DNA: TGTGCCAGCAGTTCCCCCCTGGGCGGGCAAGAGACCCAGTACTTC
size: -
V: TRBV28
D: -
J: TRBJ2-5

CDR3: CASWGQYLSGANVLTF
DNA: TGTGCCAGCTGGGGACAGTACCTCTCTGGGGCCAACGTCCTGACTTTC
size: -
V: TRBV6-6
D: TRBD1
J: TRBJ2-6

CDR3: CASSLSQLAGGDYNEQFF
DNA: TGCGCCAGCAGCTTGTCCCAACTAGCGGGAGGGGACTACAATGAGCAGTTCTTC
size: few
V: TRBV5-1
D: TRBD2
J: TRBJ2-1

CDR3: CASSSTGGRGTQYF
DNA: TGTGCCAGCAGCTCGACAGGGGGCCGAGGTACGCAGTATTTT
size: -
V: TRBV7-2
D: TRBD1
J: TRBJ2-3

CDR3: CASSLFRGLGNEQFF
DNA: TGTGCCAGTAGTCTCTTCAGGGGGCTAGGCAATGAGCAGTTCTTC
size: -
V: TRBV19
D: TRBD1
J: TRBJ2-1

CDR3: CAISAKGAGDTQYF
DNA: TGTGCCATCTCGGCAAAGGGGGCCGGAGATACGCAGTATTTT
size: many
V: TRBV10-3
D: TRBD1
J: TRBJ2-3

CDR3: CASKIRTGEAFF
DNA: TGTGCCAGCAAAATTAGGACAGGTGAAGCTTTCTTT
size: -
V: TRBV6-1
D: TRBD1
J: TRBJ1-1

CDR3: CASSFAGGQSYGYTF
DNA: TGTGCCAGCAGCTTCGCGGGGGGACAGTCCTATGGCTACACCTTC
size: few
V: TRBV11-2
D: TRBD1
J: TRBJ1-2

CDR3: CASTSNRGGRYNEQFF
DNA: TGTGCCAGCACCTCAAACCGCGGGGGGCGTTACAATGAGCAGTTCTTC
size: -
V: TRBV27
D: TRBD2
J: TRBJ2-1

CDR3: CASVGTNNEQYF
DNA: TGTGCCAGCGTCGGGACAAACAACGAGCAGTACTTC
size: -
V: TRBV6-5
D: -
J: TRBJ2-7

CDR3: CASSLLETPEQYF
DNA: TGTGCCAGCAGCTTACTAGAAACCCCCGAGCAGTACTTC
size: -
V: TRBV7-3
D: -
J: TRBJ2-7

CDR3: CASSLNPASSYNEQFF
DNA: TGTGCCAGCAGCTTGAATCCCGCCAGTTCCTACAATGAGCAGTTCTTC
size: -
V: TRBV5-4
D: -
J: TRBJ2-1

CDR3: CASSLRLGDNEQFF
DNA: TGCGCCAGCAGCTTACGTCTCGGAGACAATGAGCAGTTCTTC
size: once
V: TRBV5-1
D: -
J: TRBJ2-1

CDR3: CATSREAPWDREGGYTF
DNA: TGTGCCACCAGCAGAGAAGCCCCTTGGGACAGGGAGGGTGGCTACACCTTC
size: few
V: TRBV15
D: TRBD1
J: TRBJ1-2